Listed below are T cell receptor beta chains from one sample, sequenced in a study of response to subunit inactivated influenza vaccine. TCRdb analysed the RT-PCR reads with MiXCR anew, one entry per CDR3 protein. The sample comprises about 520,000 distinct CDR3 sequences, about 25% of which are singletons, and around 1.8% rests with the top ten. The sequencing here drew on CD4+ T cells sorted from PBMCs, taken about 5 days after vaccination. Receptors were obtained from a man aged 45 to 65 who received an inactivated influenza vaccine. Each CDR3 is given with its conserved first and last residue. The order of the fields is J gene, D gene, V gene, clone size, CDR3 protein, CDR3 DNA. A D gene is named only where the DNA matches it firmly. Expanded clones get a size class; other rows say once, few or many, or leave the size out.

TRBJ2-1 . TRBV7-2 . CASSLGPGMGNEQFF TGTGCCAGCAGCTTAGGCCCAGGGATGGGCAATGAGCAGTTCTTC
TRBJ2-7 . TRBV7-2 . CACSTGPSYEQYF TGTGCCTGCAGTACAGGGCCTTCCTACGAGCAGTACTTC
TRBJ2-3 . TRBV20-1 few CSATSRQRGGTDTQYF TGCAGTGCTACCAGTCGACAGCGCGGTGGGACAGATACGCAGTATTTT
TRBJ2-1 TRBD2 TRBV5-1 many CATRSSGVYNEQFF TGCGCCACGCGGTCTAGCGGGGTATACAATGAGCAGTTCTTC
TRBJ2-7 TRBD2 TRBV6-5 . CASSYIGTSYEQYF TGTGCCAGCAGTTACATCGGGACTAGCTACGAGCAGTACTTC
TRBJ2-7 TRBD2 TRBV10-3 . CAISEGTSGYEQYF TGTGCCATCAGTGAAGGGACTAGCGGCTACGAGCAGTACTTC
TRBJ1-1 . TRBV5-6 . CASSISLGAAFF TGTGCCAGCAGCATCAGCTTGGGGGCGGCTTTCTTT
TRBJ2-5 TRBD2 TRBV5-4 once CASSKGTSLETQYF TGTGCCAGCAGCAAAGGGACTAGTTTGGAGACCCAGTACTTC
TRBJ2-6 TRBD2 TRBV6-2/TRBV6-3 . CASSGAGGISGANVLTF TGTGCCAGCAGCGGAGCGGGAGGGATCTCTGGGGCCAACGTCCTGACTTTC
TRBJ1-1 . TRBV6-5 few CASSYLTGEAFF TGTGCCAGCAGTTACCTGACTGGTGAAGCTTTCTTT
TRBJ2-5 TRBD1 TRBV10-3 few CAISERQGAGETQYF TGTGCCATCAGTGAGCGGCAGGGGGCAGGGGAGACCCAGTACTTC
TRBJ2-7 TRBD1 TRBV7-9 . CASSRNPGQSYEQYF TGTGCCAGCAGCCGGAACCCGGGACAGTCCTACGAGCAGTACTTC
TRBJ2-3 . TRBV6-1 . CASSPSLSHTDTQYF TGTGCCAGCAGTCCCAGCTTGAGTCACACAGATACGCAGTATTTT
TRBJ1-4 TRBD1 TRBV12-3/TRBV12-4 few CASLPGTENEKLFF TGTGCCAGCCTTCCCGGGACAGAGAATGAAAAACTGTTTTTT
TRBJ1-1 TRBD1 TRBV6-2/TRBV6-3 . CASSRVTGVTEAFF TGTGCCAGCAGTCGAGTCACAGGGGTTACTGAAGCTTTCTTT
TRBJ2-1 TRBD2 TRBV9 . CASSGPSGGGYNEQFF TGTGCCAGCAGCGGTCCTAGCGGGGGGGGTTACAATGAGCAGTTCTTC
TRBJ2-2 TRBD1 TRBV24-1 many CATSNSWTGYTGELFF TGTGCCACCAGTAATTCCTGGACAGGGTACACCGGGGAGCTGTTTTTT